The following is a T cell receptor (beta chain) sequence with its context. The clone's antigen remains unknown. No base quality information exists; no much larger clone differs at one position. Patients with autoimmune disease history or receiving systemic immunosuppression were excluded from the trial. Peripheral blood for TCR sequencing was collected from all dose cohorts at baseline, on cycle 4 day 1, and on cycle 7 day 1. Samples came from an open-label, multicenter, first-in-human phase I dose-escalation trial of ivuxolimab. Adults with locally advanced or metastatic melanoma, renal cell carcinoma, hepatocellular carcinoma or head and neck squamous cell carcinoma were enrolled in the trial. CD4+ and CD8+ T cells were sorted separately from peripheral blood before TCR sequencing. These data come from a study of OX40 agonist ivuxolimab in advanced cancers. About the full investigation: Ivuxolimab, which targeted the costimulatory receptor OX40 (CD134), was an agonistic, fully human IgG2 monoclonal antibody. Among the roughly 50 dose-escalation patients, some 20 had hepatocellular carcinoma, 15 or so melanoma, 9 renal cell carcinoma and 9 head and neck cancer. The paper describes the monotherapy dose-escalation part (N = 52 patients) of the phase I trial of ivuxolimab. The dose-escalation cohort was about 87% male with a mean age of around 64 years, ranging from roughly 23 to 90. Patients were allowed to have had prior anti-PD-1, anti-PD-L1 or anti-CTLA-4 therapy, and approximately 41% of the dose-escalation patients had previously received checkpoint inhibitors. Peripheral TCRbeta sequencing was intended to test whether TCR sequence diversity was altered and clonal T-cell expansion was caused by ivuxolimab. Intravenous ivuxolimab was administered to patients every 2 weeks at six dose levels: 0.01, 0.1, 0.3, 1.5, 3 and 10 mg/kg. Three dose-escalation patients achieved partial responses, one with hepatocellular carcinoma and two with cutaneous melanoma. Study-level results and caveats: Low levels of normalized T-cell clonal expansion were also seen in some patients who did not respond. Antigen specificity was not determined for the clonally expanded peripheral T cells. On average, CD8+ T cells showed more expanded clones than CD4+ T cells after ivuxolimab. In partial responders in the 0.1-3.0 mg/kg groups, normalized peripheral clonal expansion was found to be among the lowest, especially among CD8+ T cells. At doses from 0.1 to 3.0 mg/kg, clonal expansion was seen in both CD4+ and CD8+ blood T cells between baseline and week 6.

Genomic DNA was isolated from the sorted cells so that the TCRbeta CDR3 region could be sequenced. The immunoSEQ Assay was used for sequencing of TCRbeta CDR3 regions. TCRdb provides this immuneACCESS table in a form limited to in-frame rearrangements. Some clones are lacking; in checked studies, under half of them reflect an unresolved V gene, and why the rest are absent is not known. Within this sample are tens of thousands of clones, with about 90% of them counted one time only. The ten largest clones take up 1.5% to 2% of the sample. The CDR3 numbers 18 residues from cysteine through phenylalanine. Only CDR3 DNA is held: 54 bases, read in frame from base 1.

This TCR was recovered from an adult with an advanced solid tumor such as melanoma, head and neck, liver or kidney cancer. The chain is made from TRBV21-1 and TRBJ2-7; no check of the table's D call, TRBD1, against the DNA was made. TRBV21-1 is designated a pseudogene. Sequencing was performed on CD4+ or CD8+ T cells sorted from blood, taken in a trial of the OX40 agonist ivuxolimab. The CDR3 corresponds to CASSKPITHRGFLYEQYF. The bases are TGTGCCAGCAGCAAACCCATAACCCACAGGGGCTTTCTCTACGAGCAGTACTTC.